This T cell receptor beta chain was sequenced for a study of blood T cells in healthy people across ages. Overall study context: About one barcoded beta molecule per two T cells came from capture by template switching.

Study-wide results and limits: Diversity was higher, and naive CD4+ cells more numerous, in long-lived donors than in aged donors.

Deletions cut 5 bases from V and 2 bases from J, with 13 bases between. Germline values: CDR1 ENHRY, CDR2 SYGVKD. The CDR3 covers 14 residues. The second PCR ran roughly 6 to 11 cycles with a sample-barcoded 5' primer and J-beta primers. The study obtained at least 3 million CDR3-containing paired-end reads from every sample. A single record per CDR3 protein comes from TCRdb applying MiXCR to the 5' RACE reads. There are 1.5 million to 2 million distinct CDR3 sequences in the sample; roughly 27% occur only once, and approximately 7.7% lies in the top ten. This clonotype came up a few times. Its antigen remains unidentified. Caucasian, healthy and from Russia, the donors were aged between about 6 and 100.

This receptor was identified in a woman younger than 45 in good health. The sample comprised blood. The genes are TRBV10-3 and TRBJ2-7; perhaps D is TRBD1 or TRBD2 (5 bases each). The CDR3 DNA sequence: TGTGCCATCAGTCCCAGGGAGATTACCTACGAGCAGTACTTC. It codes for CAISPREITYEQYF.